This T cell receptor beta chain was profiled in a study of CD8 T cells in Susac syndrome. TEMRA cells were enriched by FACS, and CD4+ and CD8+ T cells were negatively isolated. CDR3 size: 16 residues. The V segment lost 5 bases and the J segment 7 bases; nucleotides outside the gene matches: 13. Germline CDR1 SGHTA, CDR2 FQGTGA. Random hexamers primed reverse transcription of about 0.5 to 1 ug RNA. Via MiXCR, TCRdb re-called the immunoSEQ multiplex PCR reads, giving one row per CDR3 protein. This sample has about 60,000 distinct CDR3 sequences, with approximately 90% found just once. The chain recombines TRBV7-3 with TRBJ2-4; 8 bases align to TRBD1. This sequence was found in a human donor in good health. The sequencing input was CD8+ T cells from PBMCs. CDR3 coding DNA: TGTGCCAGCAGCCTCGTCAGGGGGCCCTCACGGAACATTCAGTACTTC. Translating it yields CASSLVRGPSRNIQYF.